What follows are 19 T cell receptor beta chains derived from one specimen sequenced in a study of OX40 agonist ivuxolimab in advanced cancers. Sequencing used immunoSEQ multiplex PCR; TCRdb keeps in-frame clones, though not all of them. The table includes 25,000 to 35,000 clones, roughly 84% detected once. Sequenced here: CD4+ or CD8+ T cells sorted from blood, sampled in a trial of the OX40 agonist ivuxolimab. The receptors here all came from an adult with an advanced solid tumor such as melanoma, head and neck, liver or kidney cancer.

This chain uses TRBV28 with TRBJ2-1; 9 bases align to TRBD1. V gave up 4 bases and J gave up 7 bases; unmatched junction bases: 8. The CDR3 has 15 residues. Germline lookup yields CDR1 MDHEN and CDR2 SYDVKM. The CDR3 sequence is CASSSPTGGGNEQFF. CDR3 nucleotide sequence: TGTGCCAGCAGTTCCCCGACAGGGGGTGGGAATGAGCAGTTCTTC.

V is TRBV29-1 and J is TRBJ2-1; 9 bases fit TRBD2. V trimming: 3 bases; J trimming: 5 bases; junction bases outside the gene matches: 11. Germline CDR1 is SQVTM and CDR2 is ANQGSEA. The CDR3 totals 16 residues. Here the CDR3 DNA reads TGCAGCGTTGATTTACTAGCGGGCATGTTACACAATGAGCAGTTCTTC. It is translated as CSVDLLAGMLHNEQFF.

In nucleotides, the CDR3 is TGCGCCAGCGCATCGCCGGGGGGCCAGCCCCAGCATTTT. This gives the protein CASASPGGQPQHF. This sequence joins TRBV4-1 and TRBJ1-5, with D perhaps TRBD1 (6 bases). CDR1 and CDR2 from the germline V gene are MGHRA and YSYEKL. The CDR3 is 13 residues long. Trimming took 8 bases from V and 7 from J, leaving 15 bases between them.

This clone occurred once. This chain links TRBV13 with TRBJ2-3; TRBD2 might be the D (6 bases). Germline V gene sequence: CDR1 PRHDT, CDR2 FYEKMQ (reference sequence). V was shortened by 0 bases and J by 1 base, with 8 bases between the two germline ends. The CDR3 spans 15 residues. CDR3 in DNA: TGTGCCAGCAGCTTAGGTGTAGCGGGCACAGATACGCAGTATTTT. Its translation is CASSLGVAGTDTQYF.

The V and J genes are TRBV10-3 and TRBJ2-7; D possibly corresponds to TRBD2 (5 bases). V was cut by 5 bases and J by 3 bases, with 17 bases left in between. Germline V gene sequence: CDR1 ENHRY, CDR2 SYGVKD. There are 15 residues in the CDR3. In nucleotides, the CDR3 is TGTGCCATCAGTCACCCTGAGGGCAGCAACTACGAGCAGTACTTC. It is translated as CAISHPEGSNYEQYF.

The J gene is TRBJ2-6, the V gene TRBV9, with 14 nucleotides matching TRBD2. This CDR3 is built from 18 residues. V gave up 5 bases and J gave up 2 bases; unmatched junction bases: 6. Germline CDR1 SGDLS, CDR2 YYNGEE. The CDR3 loop reads CASSTRLAGGPGANVLTF. The DNA of the CDR3 is TGTGCCAGCAGTACTAGACTAGCGGGAGGGCCTGGGGCCAACGTCCTGACTTTC.

The chain couples TRBV27 to TRBJ2-3; the match to TRBD1 covers 7 bases. The trim removed 6 bases at V and 2 bases at J, leaving 11 bases unmatched. The V gene's germline CDR1 is MNHEY and CDR2 SMNVEV (reference sequence). This CDR3 region has 16 residues. The CDR3 DNA reads TGTGCCAGCAGGGACCAACCGGGACAGCCCACAGATACGCAGTATTTT. As protein: CASRDQPGQPTDTQYF.

V and J are TRBV5-5 and TRBJ2-3; TRBD2 is a possible D gene (6 bases). The CDR3 runs to 16 residues. Germline CDR1 and CDR2: SGHKS and YYEKEE (reference sequence). Trimming shortened V by 3 bases and J by 5 bases, and 19 bases separated the two germline ends. The CDR3 nucleotides are TGTGCCAGCAGCTCTTTTCCAGGACCGCGGGGAGATACGCAGTATTTT. Translated: CASSSFPGPRGDTQYF. Full variable domain (outside the CDR3, taken from reference TRBV5-5 and TRBJ2-3): DAGVTQSPTHLIKTRGQQVTLRCSPISGHKSVSWYQQVLGQGPQFIFQYYEKEERGRGNFPDRFSARQFPNYSSELNVNALLLGDSALYLCASSSFPGPRGDTQYFGPGTRLTVL.

This clone was seen only a few times. The chain has TRBV6-5 and TRBJ2-7; 8 bases map to TRBD1. The V gene's germline CDR1 is MNHEY and CDR2 SVGAGI. This CDR3 has 14 amino acids. Trimming removed 0 bases from V and 6 bases from J; junction bases left unmatched: 4. The CDR3 region has the DNA TGTGCCAGCAGTTACTCAGGACAGGGTGGCGAGCAGTACTTC. As protein: CASSYSGQGGEQYF.

The chain combines TRBV18 with TRBJ1-1; no clear D gene. V dropped 4 bases and J dropped 4 bases, with 19 bases sitting between them. Looked up from germline, CDR1 is KGHSH and CDR2 is LQKENI. The CDR3 totals 16 residues. The CDR3 bases are TGTGCCAGCTCACACTGGACGGAGGGCCCAGCCACTGAAGCTTTCTTT. Its translation: CASSHWTEGPATEAFF.

This chain connects TRBV11-2 to TRBJ1-5; a possible D gene is TRBD1 (6 bases). The CDR3 totals 20 residues. Trimming stripped 0 bases from V and 2 bases from J, with 23 bases between. Germline V gene data show CDR1 as SGHAT and CDR2 as FQNNGV. The DNA of the CDR3 is TGTGCCAGCAGCTTAGATCTAGCGCTGTTGAGGGGGGTGGGCAATCAGCCCCAGCATTTT. Amino acids: CASSLDLALLRGVGNQPQHF.

The chain is built from TRBV9 and TRBJ2-3; TRBD2 might be the D (5 bases). The CDR3 is made up of 17 amino acids. Per the germline V gene, CDR1 is SGDLS and CDR2 is YYNGEE. V was cut by 0 bases and J by 0 bases, with 14 bases left in between. The CDR3 here is CASSVAGMGGSTDTQYF. In nucleotides, the CDR3 is TGTGCCAGCAGCGTAGCGGGCATGGGCGGGAGCACAGATACGCAGTATTTT.

V gene TRBV19 combines with J gene TRBJ1-1; D unresolved. The CDR3 has 12 residues. Germline CDR1 LNHDA, CDR2 SQIVND (reference sequence). V dropped 5 bases and J dropped 1 base, with 5 bases sitting between them. DNA of the CDR3: TGTGCCAGTAGTGTGGGGAACACTGAAGCTTTCTTT. Encoded protein: CASSVGNTEAFF.

The chain joins TRBV21-1 to TRBJ2-7; the table's D gene call, TRBD2, was not cross checked with the DNA. TRBV21-1 is described as a pseudogene. The CDR3 has 14 residues. The CDR3 is CASSKVRESCEQYF. The CDR3 DNA sequence: TGTGCCAGCAGCAAAGTACGGGAGAGCTGCGAGCAGTACTTC.

This chain links TRBV28 with TRBJ2-1; tentatively, D is TRBD1 or TRBD2 (6 bases each). The CDR3 has 12 amino acids. Trimming removed 6 bases at V and 7 bases at J, with 10 bases between. Germline V gene data show CDR1 as MDHEN and CDR2 as SYDVKM. In DNA, the CDR3 is TGTGCCAGCAGGGGAGGACAGAATGAGCAGTTCTTC. Its translation is CASRGGQNEQFF.

The V gene is TRBV18, the J gene TRBJ1-2, with 7 bases identical to TRBD1. Germline V gene data show CDR1 as KGHSH and CDR2 as LQKENI. This CDR3 region has 16 residues. With V trimmed by 2 bases and J by 3 bases, 9 bases remained unmatched. This chain's CDR3 is CASSPEQGGAYYGYTF. The CDR3 DNA reads as TGTGCCAGCTCACCAGAGCAAGGGGGCGCCTACTATGGCTACACCTTC.

This chain uses TRBV12-2 with TRBJ1-5; TRBD1, the table's D call, was not compared with the DNA. TRBV12-2 is tagged as a pseudogene. CDR3 length: 21 residues. CDR3 sequence: CASRPTRGTGGLADRSQPQHF. The CDR3 DNA is TGTGCAAGTCGCCCAACCCGTGGAACAGGGGGGCTCGCCGATCGTAGTCAGCCCCAGCATTTT.

The chain links TRBV9 to TRBJ1-1, with a weak D call TRBD1 (6 bases). CDR1 and CDR2 from the germline V gene are SGDLS and YYNGEE. The CDR3 covers 15 residues. The V end was cut by 4 bases, the J end by 7 bases, with 20 bases between. The CDR3 reads CASSPDVPGAGEAFF. The CDR3 nucleotides read TGTGCCAGCAGCCCAGATGTACCGGGGGCAGGTGAAGCTTTCTTT.

This chain uses TRBV4-3 with TRBJ2-1; tentatively, D is TRBD2 (5 bases). The germline V gene encodes CDR1 LGHNA and CDR2 YSLEER. CDR3 length: 15 residues. V was trimmed by 1 base and J by 4 bases, leaving 11 bases between them. This CDR3 reads CASSQVWTGYNEQFF. The CDR3 DNA reads as TGCGCCAGCAGCCAAGTGTGGACTGGATACAATGAGCAGTTCTTC.